This T cell receptor beta chain stems from a study of shared clonotypes between healthy human individuals. Overall study findings and caveats: The donor pool, a small one, limited the genetic and exposure-history diversity represented.

In its sample, this clone was seen once. Its target is not known. Sequencing was performed with immunoSEQ multiplex PCR; in TCRdb, only in-frame clones are kept and a portion is missing. The table has 2 million to 2.5 million clones, 85% to 95% seen once; the top ten hold 0.3% to 0.4%. Germline V gene sequence: CDR1 MNHEY, CDR2 SVGAGI. Trimming cost V 10 bases and J 6 bases, with 13 bases left between them. CDR3 length: 12 residues. The sample taken for sequencing was naive CD4+ T cells from PBMCs. Subset in this sample: CD45RA+ positively selected. The chain has TRBV6-5 and TRBJ1-5; D is possibly TRBD1 (5 bases). The source is a man younger than 35 in good health. Some clones in this sample may be carry-over from other donors' samples. CDR3 DNA: TGTGCCACTGGGGGAGGGGTTCAGCCCCAGCATTTT. This sequence encodes CATGGGVQPQHF.